The rows below give T cell receptor beta chains drawn from one sample of a study of cytomegalovirus exposure and HLA in healthy donors. Repertoires were generated with immunoSEQ multiplex PCR, while TCRdb's copy carries only in-frame clones and drops some. Of roughly 150,000 clones in the sample, 76% are singletons; the top ten hold about 3.4%. Sequenced sample: PBMCs. These receptors came from a male donor in good health and CMV-seronegative. The CDR3 runs from the conserved cysteine through the conserved F or W. Each record gives: D gene, V gene, clone size, J gene, CDR3 DNA, CDR3 protein. A D gene is named only where the DNA matches it firmly. A row's size may be missing; if present it is once, few, many or a size class.

d_call: -; v_call: TRBV30; clone_size: -; j_call: TRBJ1-3; cdr3_nt: TGTGCCTGGAGCCAACCCCCCCGGGGGAACACCATATATTTT; cdr3_aa: CAWSQPPRGNTIYF
d_call: -; v_call: TRBV10-3; clone_size: -; j_call: TRBJ2-1; cdr3_nt: TGTGCCATCAGTGAGCCTAGCGCGGACTCCTACAATGAGCAGTTCTTC; cdr3_aa: CAISEPSADSYNEQFF
d_call: TRBD2; v_call: TRBV7-9; clone_size: once; j_call: TRBJ2-6; cdr3_nt: TGTGCCAGCATCCTACCGGGGGGGCTTGGGGCCAACGTCCTGACTTTC; cdr3_aa: CASILPGGLGANVLTF
d_call: TRBD2; v_call: TRBV4-2; clone_size: -; j_call: TRBJ2-1; cdr3_nt: TGTGCCAGCAGCCAAGATCTCCTAGCGGGGAGTGGAGAGCAGTTCTTC; cdr3_aa: CASSQDLLAGSGEQFF
d_call: -; v_call: TRBV6-4; clone_size: -; j_call: TRBJ1-6; cdr3_nt: TGTGCCAGCAGTGCAGCTAGCTCCTATAATTCACCCCTCCACTTT; cdr3_aa: CASSAASSYNSPLHF
d_call: -; v_call: TRBV9; clone_size: -; j_call: TRBJ2-5; cdr3_nt: TGTGCCAGCAGCGGTACTAGGTGGGTTGGGCAAGAGACCCAGTACTTC; cdr3_aa: CASSGTRWVGQETQYF
d_call: -; v_call: TRBV19; clone_size: -; j_call: TRBJ1-1; cdr3_nt: TGTGCCAGTATAAGGTCCTCCTCGGGCACTGAAGCTTTCTTT; cdr3_aa: CASIRSSSGTEAFF
d_call: -; v_call: TRBV19; clone_size: -; j_call: TRBJ1-5; cdr3_nt: TGTGCCAGTACCCAGCCGACAGGCGGCAATCAGCCCCAGCATTTT; cdr3_aa: CASTQPTGGNQPQHF
d_call: TRBD2; v_call: TRBV7-2; clone_size: -; j_call: TRBJ2-1; cdr3_nt: TGTGCCAGCATCCCCGGACTAGTGTACAATGAGCAGTTCTTC; cdr3_aa: CASIPGLVYNEQFF
d_call: -; v_call: TRBV28; clone_size: -; j_call: TRBJ1-6; cdr3_nt: TGTGCCAGCAGTTTTTTGGGGAGCCTCGCGATTTCACCCCTCCACTTT; cdr3_aa: CASSFLGSLAISPLHF
d_call: -; v_call: TRBV19; clone_size: -; j_call: TRBJ1-1; cdr3_nt: TGTGCCAGTAGGAGGGCCCACCCCGGACCAACTGAAGCTTTCTTT; cdr3_aa: CASRRAHPGPTEAFF
d_call: TRBD2; v_call: TRBV6-6; clone_size: -; j_call: TRBJ2-4; cdr3_nt: TGTGCCAGCAGCACACCATATTCGCGGGAGATCATTCAGTACTTC; cdr3_aa: CASSTPYSREIIQYF
d_call: -; v_call: TRBV2; clone_size: -; j_call: TRBJ1-2; cdr3_nt: TGTGCCAGCAGTGAAGAACCGACATACTATGGCTACACCTTC; cdr3_aa: CASSEEPTYYGYTF
d_call: TRBD1; v_call: TRBV7-9; clone_size: -; j_call: TRBJ1-3; cdr3_nt: TGTGGGCGGGACAGCTCTGGAAACACCATATATTTT; cdr3_aa: CGRDSSGNTIYF